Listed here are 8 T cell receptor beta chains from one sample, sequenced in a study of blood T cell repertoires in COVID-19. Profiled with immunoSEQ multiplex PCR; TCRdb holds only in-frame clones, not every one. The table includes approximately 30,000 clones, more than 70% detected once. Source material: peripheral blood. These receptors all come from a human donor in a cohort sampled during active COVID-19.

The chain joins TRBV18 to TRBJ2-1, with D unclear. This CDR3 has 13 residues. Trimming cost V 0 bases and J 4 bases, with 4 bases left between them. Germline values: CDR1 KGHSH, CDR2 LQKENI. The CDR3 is CASSPPSYNEQFF. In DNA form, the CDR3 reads TGTGCCAGCTCACCACCGTCTTACAATGAGCAGTTCTTC. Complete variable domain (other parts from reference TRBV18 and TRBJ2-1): NAGVMQNPRHLVRRRGQEARLRCSPMKGHSHVYWYRQLPEEGLKFMVYLQKENIIDESGMPKERFSAEFPKEGPSILRIQQVVRGDSAAYFCASSPPSYNEQFFGPGTRLTVL.

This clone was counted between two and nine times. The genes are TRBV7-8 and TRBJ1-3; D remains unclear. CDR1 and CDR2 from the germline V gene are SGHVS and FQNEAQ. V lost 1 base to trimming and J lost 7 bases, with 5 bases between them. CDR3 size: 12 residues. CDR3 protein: CASSLGGNTIYF. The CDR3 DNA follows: TGTGCCAGCAGCTTAGGCGGTAACACCATATATTTT.

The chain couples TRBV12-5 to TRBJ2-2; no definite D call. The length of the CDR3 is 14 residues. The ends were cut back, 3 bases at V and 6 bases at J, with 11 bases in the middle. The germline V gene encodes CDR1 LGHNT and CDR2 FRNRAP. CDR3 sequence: CASGFGSGPGELFF. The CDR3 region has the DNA TGTGCTAGTGGTTTTGGATCGGGTCCCGGGGAGCTGTTTTTT.

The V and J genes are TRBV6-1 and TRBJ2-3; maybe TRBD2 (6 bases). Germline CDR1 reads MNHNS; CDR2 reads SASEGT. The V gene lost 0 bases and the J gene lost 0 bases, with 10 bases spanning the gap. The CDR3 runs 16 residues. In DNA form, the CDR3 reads TGTGCCAGCAGTGAAGCGGCCGGGACTAGCACAGATACGCAGTATTTT. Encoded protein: CASSEAAGTSTDTQYF.

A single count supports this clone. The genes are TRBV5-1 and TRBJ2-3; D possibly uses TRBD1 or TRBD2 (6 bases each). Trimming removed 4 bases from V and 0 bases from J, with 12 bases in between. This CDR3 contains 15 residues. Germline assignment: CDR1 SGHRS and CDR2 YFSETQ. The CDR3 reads CASSLGGQSTDTQYF. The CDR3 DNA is TGCGCCAGCAGCCTGGGGGGACAAAGCACAGATACGCAGTATTTT.

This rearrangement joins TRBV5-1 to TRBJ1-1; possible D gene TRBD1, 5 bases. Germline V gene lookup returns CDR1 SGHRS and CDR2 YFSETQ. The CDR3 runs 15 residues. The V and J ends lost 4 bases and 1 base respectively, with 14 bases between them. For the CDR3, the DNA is TGCGCCAGCAGCCCGGAGGGGCACACGAACACTGAAGCTTTCTTT. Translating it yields CASSPEGHTNTEAFF.

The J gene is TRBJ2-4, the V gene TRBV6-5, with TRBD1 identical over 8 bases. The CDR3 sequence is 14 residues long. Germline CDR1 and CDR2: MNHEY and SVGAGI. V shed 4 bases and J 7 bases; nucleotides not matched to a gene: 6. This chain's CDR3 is CASSSHQGANIQYF. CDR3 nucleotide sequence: TGTGCCAGCAGTTCCCACCAGGGGGCTAACATTCAGTACTTC.

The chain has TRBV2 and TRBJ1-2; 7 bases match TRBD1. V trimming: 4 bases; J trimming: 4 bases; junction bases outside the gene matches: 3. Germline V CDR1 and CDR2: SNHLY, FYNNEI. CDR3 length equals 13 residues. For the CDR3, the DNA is TGTGCCAGCAGTGGGGGACAGACCTATGGCTACACCTTC. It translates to CASSGGQTYGYTF.